This T cell receptor beta chain was sequenced in a study of T cell responses to AZD1222 COVID-19 vaccine. It was second doses at about 4 or about 12 weeks that were pooled. Trimming removed 5 bases at V and 4 bases at J, with 18 bases between. The length of the CDR3 is 16 residues. Germline CDR1 MDHEN, CDR2 SYDVKM. Only in-frame clones appear in the TCRdb table, and some are missing; sequencing was by immunoSEQ multiplex PCR. The data hold 250,000 to 300,000 clones, with roughly 93% observed a single time. A remark on this clone: Its antigen is not known.

Study-level results: Regions 160-218 and 743-854 held dominance among vaccine-associated CD4 TCRs, which spanned spike. At baseline, just a handful of AZD1222 recipients tested seropositive.

Here the sequenced sample was peripheral blood, taken 28 days after the second AZD1222 dose. This receptor was identified in an adult who received the AZD1222 COVID-19 vaccine. The J gene is TRBJ2-1, the V gene TRBV28; D is perhaps TRBD2 (6 bases). This CDR3 is CASSAPRGAGYNEQFF. The CDR3 DNA reads TGTGCCAGCAGTGCCCCTCGCGGGGCAGGGTACAATGAGCAGTTCTTC.